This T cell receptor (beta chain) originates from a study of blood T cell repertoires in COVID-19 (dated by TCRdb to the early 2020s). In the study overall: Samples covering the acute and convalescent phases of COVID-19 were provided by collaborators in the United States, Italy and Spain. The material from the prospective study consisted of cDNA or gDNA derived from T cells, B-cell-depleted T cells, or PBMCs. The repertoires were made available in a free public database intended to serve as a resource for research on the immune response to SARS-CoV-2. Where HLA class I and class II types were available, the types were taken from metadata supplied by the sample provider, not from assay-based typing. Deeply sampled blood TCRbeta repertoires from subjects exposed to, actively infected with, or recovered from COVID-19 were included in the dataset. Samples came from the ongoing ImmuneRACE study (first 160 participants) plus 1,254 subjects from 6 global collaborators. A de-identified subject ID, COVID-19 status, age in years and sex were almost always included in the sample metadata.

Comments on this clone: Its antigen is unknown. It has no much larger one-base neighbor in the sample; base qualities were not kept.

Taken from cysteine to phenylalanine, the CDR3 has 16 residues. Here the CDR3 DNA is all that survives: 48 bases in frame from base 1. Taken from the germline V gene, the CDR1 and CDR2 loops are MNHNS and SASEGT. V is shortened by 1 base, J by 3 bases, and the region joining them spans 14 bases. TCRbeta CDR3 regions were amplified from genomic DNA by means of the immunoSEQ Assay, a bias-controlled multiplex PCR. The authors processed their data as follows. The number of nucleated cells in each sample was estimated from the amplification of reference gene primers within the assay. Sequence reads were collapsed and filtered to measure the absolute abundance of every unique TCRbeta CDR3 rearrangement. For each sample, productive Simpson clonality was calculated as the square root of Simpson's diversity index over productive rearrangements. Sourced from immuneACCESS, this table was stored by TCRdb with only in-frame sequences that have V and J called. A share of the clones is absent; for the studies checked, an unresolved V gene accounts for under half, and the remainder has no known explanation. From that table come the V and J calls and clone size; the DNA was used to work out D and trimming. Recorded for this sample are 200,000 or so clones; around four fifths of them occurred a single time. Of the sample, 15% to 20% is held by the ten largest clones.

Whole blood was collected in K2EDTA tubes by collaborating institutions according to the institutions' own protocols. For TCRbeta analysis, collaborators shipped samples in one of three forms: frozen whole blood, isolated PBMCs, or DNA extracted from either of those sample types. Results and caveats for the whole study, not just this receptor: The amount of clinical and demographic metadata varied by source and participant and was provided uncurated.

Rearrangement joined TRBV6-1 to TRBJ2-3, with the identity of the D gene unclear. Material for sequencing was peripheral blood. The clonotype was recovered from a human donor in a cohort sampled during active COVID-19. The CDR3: CASSEGLGKTTDTQYF. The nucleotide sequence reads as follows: TGTGCCAGCAGTGAAGGGCTCGGAAAGACAACAGATACGCAGTATTTT.